What follows are 27 T cell receptor beta chains derived from one specimen sequenced in a study of T cell repertoires in cytomegalovirus infection (dated by TCRdb to between 2019 and 2020). Taken with the paper, the label for treatment or condition translates to: in vitro stimulation with specific CMV peptide epitopes to enrich CMV-specific T cells. This sample was sequenced with an Illumina HiSeq 1500. TCRdb's own reprocessing of the public reads used fastp at Q25 and MiXCR and kept productive beta chains. Identical CDR3 proteins give one entry, which carries the most common genes and DNA. Counted in this sample were approximately 910,000 distinct CDR3 sequences; approximately 31% of them appeared once. The biggest ten clones account for over 11% of the sample. Antigens of these TCRs are unknown. Source: cultured CD8+ T cells from PBMCs, taken from culture after CMV antigen stimulation. The receptor source for this set is a human donor in good health (CMV status not recorded). Some clones in this sample may be carry-over from other donors' samples.

This clonotype was counted many times. The chain links TRBV7-2 to TRBJ2-1; tentative D call: TRBD2 (5 bases). This CDR3 region has 16 residues. The ends were cut back, 4 bases at V and 2 bases at J, with 15 bases in the middle. Germline V gene sequence: CDR1 SGHTA, CDR2 FQGNSA. This CDR3 is CASSYGLVFTYNEQFF. DNA for the CDR3: TGTGCCAGCAGCTACGGACTGGTCTTCACCTACAATGAGCAGTTCTTC.

The V and J genes are TRBV11-2 and TRBJ2-2; D uncertain. The CDR3 covers 15 residues. V was cut by 3 bases and J by 9 bases, with 17 bases left in between. Germline V CDR1 and CDR2: SGHAT, FQNNGV. CDR3 nucleotide sequence: TGTGCCAGCAGCTTGTCCCGGGCCCGGCCCCGGGAGCTGTTTTTT. Protein: CASSLSRARPRELFF. Variable domain in full (rest from reference TRBV11-2 and TRBJ2-2): EAGVAQSPRYKIIEKRQSVAFWCNPISGHATLYWYQQILGQGPKLLIQFQNNGVVDDSQLPKDRFSAERLKGVDSTLKIQPAKLEDSAVYLCASSLSRARPRELFFGEGSRLTVL.

This clonotype has only a few counts. The chain couples TRBV4-3 to TRBJ1-5; D is unclear. Trimming pared 0 bases from V and 7 bases from J, leaving 13 bases between. The CDR3 totals 15 residues. Germline CDR1 reads LGHNA; CDR2 reads YSLEER. The DNA of the CDR3 is TGCGCCAGCAGCCAAGATATAGTCGGGAGCCAGCCCCAGCATTTT. Its protein product is CASSQDIVGSQPQHF.

There are a few counts of this clonotype. CDR3 sequence: CASSQDLGGQVLSGNTIYF. In DNA, the CDR3 is TGTGCCAGCAGCCAAGATTTAGGGGGACAGGTCCTCTCTGGAAACACCATATATTTT. The rearrangement joins TRBV3-1 to TRBJ1-3; 8 nucleotides agree with TRBD1. This CDR3 has 19 amino acids. Germline-derived CDR1 and CDR2 are LGHDT and YNNKEL (reference sequence). V lost 0 bases and J lost 0; bases outside the gene matches: 10.

The J gene is TRBJ2-1, the V gene TRBV20-1; 11 bases are a match to TRBD2. V was pared by 1 base and J by 0 bases, with 11 bases of the junction left unmatched. Germline V CDR1 and CDR2: DFQATT, SNEGSKA (reference sequence). This CDR3 comprises 19 residues. CDR3 coding DNA: TGCAGTGCTAGAGTTGATGGGACTAGCGGAGAGAGCTCCTACAATGAGCAGTTCTTC. This codes for CSARVDGTSGESSYNEQFF.

This clonotype turned up a few times. V is TRBV2 and J is TRBJ2-7; TRBD1 aligns across 9 bases. CDR1 and CDR2 from the germline V gene are SNHLY and FYNNEI. The CDR3 contains 15 residues. The ends lost 5 bases at V and 3 bases at J; junction bases unmatched: 8. The CDR3 loop is CASSILGQGFYEQYV. CDR3 in DNA: TGTGCCAGCAGTATCTTGGGACAGGGCTTCTACGAGCAGTACGTC.

Remarks on this clonotype: The germline gene is not matched at one end of the junction; a read error may be the cause. The V call is TRBV4-1, the J call TRBJ1-5, with 7 bases matching TRBD1. The CDR3 runs to 15 residues. Germline CDR1 is MGHRA and CDR2 is YSYEKL. The CDR3 spells CASSPSTGIPQPQHF. In nucleotides, the CDR3 is TGCGCCAGCAGCCCCTCGACAGGGATTCCTCAGCCCCAGCATTTC.

The chain links TRBV19 to TRBJ1-4; no clear D gene. Germline V gene data show CDR1 as LNHDA and CDR2 as SQIVND (reference sequence). The CDR3 sequence is 15 residues long. V lost 1 base and J 10 bases, leaving 16 bases between the germline ends. The CDR3 nucleotides are TGTGCCAGTAGTATAGTCCTTGATGACGTTGGAAAACTGTTTTTT. It specifies CASSIVLDDVGKLFF.

The genes are TRBV19 and TRBJ2-2; D gene unclear. The CDR3 runs 11 residues. Trimming left V 6 bases short and J 7 bases short, with 6 bases between. Germline-derived CDR1 and CDR2 are LNHDA and SQIVND (reference sequence). The CDR3, as DNA: TGTGCCAGTAGATGGAGCGGGGAGCTGTTTTTT. Encoded protein: CASRWSGELFF.

The chain is built from TRBV6-2 or TRBV6-3 and TRBJ2-1; D may correspond to TRBD1 or TRBD2 (5 bases each). This CDR3 region has 12 residues. With 0 bases removed from V and 14 bases from J, the gap between germline ends came to 11 bases. In germline, CDR1 is MNHEY, CDR2 SVGEGT. The CDR3 DNA sequence: TGTGCCAGCAGTTACTCCGGGACGGCAGAGTTCTTC. It specifies CASSYSGTAEFF.

This clonotype was seen only a few times. The gene calls are TRBV2 and TRBJ2-1; 7 bases are shared with TRBD1. Germline V CDR1 and CDR2: SNHLY, FYNNEI. The CDR3 is 15 amino acids. V shed 6 bases and J 2 bases; nucleotides not matched to a gene: 7. CDR3 protein: CASRIGQGAYNEQFF. CDR3 in DNA: TGTGCCAGCAGGATAGGGCAGGGGGCCTACAATGAGCAGTTCTTC.

The CDR3 DNA follows: TGTGCCAGCAGCTTTTTTACCCCAATGGTATCCACTGCAACTTTTGATGGCTACACCTTC. It translates to CASSFFTPMVSTATFDGYTF. The chain carries TRBV7-9 and TRBJ1-2; unclear D gene. There are 20 residues in the CDR3. CDR1 and CDR2 from the germline V gene are SEHNR and FQNEAQ (reference sequence). V was clipped by 3 bases and J by 6 bases, with 32 bases between them.

This clonotype was seen only a few times. The rearrangement uses TRBV19 and TRBJ1-1; the D is unclear. CDR3 size: 14 residues. Trimming shortened V by 0 bases and J by 1 base, and 6 bases separated the two germline ends. The germline gives CDR1 LNHDA, CDR2 SQIVND (reference sequence). CDR3 DNA: TGTGCCAGTAGTATAGACGGACCGAACACTGAAGCTTTCTTT. Its protein product is CASSIDGPNTEAFF.

The J gene is TRBJ2-2, the V gene TRBV2, with a weak D call TRBD2 (5 bases). Germline loops: CDR1 SNHLY, CDR2 FYNNEI. Between the trimmed V and J ends, which lost 5 bases and 9 bases, there was a span of 10 bases. CDR3 length: 12 amino acids. The CDR3 here is CASSLARRELFF. The CDR3 DNA sequence: TGTGCCAGCAGTCTAGCCCGCCGGGAGCTGTTTTTT.

This clonotype was seen many times. V usage is TRBV7-2 and J usage is TRBJ1-2; no definite D call. Germline CDR1 and CDR2: SGHTA and FQGNSA. V was shortened by 1 base and J by 4 bases, with 4 bases between the two germline ends. The CDR3 is made up of 12 amino acids. The CDR3 DNA reads TGTGCCAGCAGCTTAGAATCCTATGGCTACACCTTC. Encoded protein: CASSLESYGYTF.

The chain has TRBV4-3 and TRBJ2-1, with 9 bases matching TRBD1. CDR3 length: 18 amino acids. The germline V gene has CDR1 LGHNA and CDR2 YSLEER. After removal of 0 bases from V and 4 bases from J, the junction contained 10 bases not matched to a gene. The CDR3 reads CASSQDLTHRGPYNEQFF. The CDR3 DNA reads TGCGCCAGCAGCCAAGATCTAACGCACAGGGGGCCTTACAATGAGCAGTTCTTC.

The V gene is TRBV27, the J gene TRBJ2-3, with TRBD2 matching over 13 bases. CDR3 length: 17 amino acids. Germline CDR1 reads MNHEY; CDR2 reads SMNVEV (reference sequence). V lost 2 bases, J lost 4 bases, and 6 bases stayed unmatched. CDR3 DNA: TGTGCCAGCAGTTTACCTACACTAGCGGGGGGGCCAGATACGCAGTATTTT. It yields the protein CASSLPTLAGGPDTQYF.

This clonotype was found many times. The V gene is TRBV13, the J gene TRBJ2-5; no reliable D call. Germline CDR1 PRHDT, CDR2 FYEKMQ (reference sequence). The CDR3 covers 13 residues. V shed 6 bases and J shed 5 bases, with 13 bases lying between them. CDR3 sequence (DNA): TGTGCCAGCAGTTCCAGGCTGGAGGAGACCCAGTACTTC. Protein sequence: CASSSRLEETQYF.

On this clonotype: Just one base apart from a much larger clone, this may be a read error. V usage is TRBV7-6 and J usage is TRBJ1-1; D not certain. The CDR3 consists of 15 residues. Germline CDR1 is SGHVS and CDR2 is FNYEAQ. V was trimmed by 5 bases and J by 1 base, leaving 14 bases between them. CDR3 in DNA: TGTGCCAGCAGCCCCGGGCTGGTAGGGAACACTGAAGCTTTCTTT. It codes for CASSPGLVGNTEAFF.

This sequence joins TRBV7-8 and TRBJ2-7; possibly TRBD1 for D (5 bases). This CDR3 is 14 amino acids long. V was pared by 1 base and J by 2 bases, with 9 bases between. From germline, CDR1 is SGHVS and CDR2 FQNEAQ. Written as DNA, the CDR3 is TGTGCCAGCAGCTTAGGACAGAACACCTACGAGCAGTACTTC. Protein product: CASSLGQNTYEQYF.

This clonotype was seen only a few times. The rearrangement joins TRBV27 to TRBJ1-1, with TRBD1 matching 8 bases. The germline V gene encodes CDR1 MNHEY and CDR2 SMNVEV (reference sequence). This CDR3 is built from 13 residues. Trimming removed 6 bases from V and 4 bases from J; junction bases left unmatched: 4. CDR3 amino acids: CASRDRVFTEAFF. The CDR3 DNA reads TGTGCCAGCAGGGACAGGGTATTCACTGAAGCTTTCTTT.

This sequence joins TRBV19 and TRBJ2-3, with D maybe TRBD2 (5 bases). CDR3 length: 15 amino acids. Trimming removed 7 bases at V and 0 bases at J, with 14 bases between. The germline CDR1 and CDR2 sequences are LNHDA and SQIVND (reference sequence). CDR3 nucleotides: TGTGCCAGTACCCGGACTCCTCTAAGCACAGATACGCAGTATTTT. Its protein is CASTRTPLSTDTQYF.

This clonotype has a count of ten or more. This sequence joins TRBV7-6 and TRBJ2-1; 15 bases agree with TRBD2. CDR3 length: 15 amino acids. Germline CDR1 SGHVS, CDR2 FNYEAQ. The V and J ends lost 5 bases and 13 bases, in that order; junction bases with no gene match: 9. The CDR3 DNA sequence: TGTGCCAGCAGCCCCCGGACTAGCGGGGGGGATAAACAGTTCTTC. Its protein is CASSPRTSGGDKQFF. The whole variable domain, remainder taken from reference TRBV7-6 and TRBJ2-1, is GAGVSQSPRYKVTKRGQDVALRCDPISGHVSLYWYRQALGQGPEFLTYFNYEAQQDKSGLPNDRFSAERPEGSISTLTIQRTEQRDSAMYRCASSPRTSGGDKQFFGPGTRLTVL.

V is TRBV12-3 or TRBV12-4 and J is TRBJ1-4; tentatively, D is TRBD1 (5 bases). The CDR3 totals 13 residues. V was clipped by 3 bases and J by 7 bases, with 9 bases between them. For the CDR3, the DNA is TGTGCCAGCAGTTTTTTCAGGGCTGAAAAACTGTTTTTT. Translated, it gives CASSFFRAEKLFF.

The chain combines TRBV4-1 with TRBJ1-5, with D perhaps matching TRBD1 (5 bases). CDR3 length: 15 amino acids. The germline CDR1 and CDR2 sequences are MGHRA and YSYEKL. Deletions cut 1 base from V and 4 bases from J, with 11 bases between. CDR3 DNA sequence: TGCGCCAGCAGCCAAGCCAACAGGTTAAATCAGCCCCAGCATTTT. Amino acids: CASSQANRLNQPQHF.

The chain has TRBV28 and TRBJ2-7; D may be TRBD2 (5 bases). CDR3 length equals 17 residues. The V gene's germline CDR1 is MDHEN and CDR2 SYDVKM. V was trimmed by 2 bases and J by 0 bases, leaving 17 bases between them. The CDR3 coding sequence is TGTGCCAGCAGTTTAACCCCTCTTTCCGAGGGCTCCTACGAGCAGTACGTC. This codes for CASSLTPLSEGSYEQYV.

The chain is built from TRBV28 and TRBJ1-1; D call uncertain. The CDR3 runs 14 residues. The ends were cut back, 7 bases at V and 5 bases at J, with 17 bases in the middle. Germline CDR1 reads MDHEN; CDR2 reads SYDVKM. The CDR3 sequence: CASTRPRPWTEAFF. The CDR3 DNA reads as TGTGCCAGCACGAGGCCCCGTCCGTGGACTGAAGCTTTCTTT. Drawing the rest from reference TRBV28 and TRBJ1-1, the complete variable domain is DVKVTQSSRYLVKRTGEKVFLECVQDMDHENMFWYRQDPGLGLRLIYFSYDVKMKEKGDIPEGYSVSREKKERFSLILESASTNQTSMYLCASTRPRPWTEAFFGQGTRLTVV.